These 32 T cell receptor beta chains were sequenced from one sample in a study of graft-versus-host responses after intestinal transplantation. Some clones are missing from TCRdb's copy, which holds only in-frame ones; the method was immunoSEQ multiplex PCR. The sample yields tens of thousands of clones, more than 70% seen once. Antigen specificity for these receptors is unknown. The sequenced sample was unstimulated CD8+ T cells sorted from spleen or lymph node cells, obtained before intestinal transplant. These receptors all come from a human donor who received an intestinal transplant.

This chain connects TRBV19 to TRBJ1-2; perhaps TRBD1 as D (5 bases). The CDR3 runs to 12 residues. Trimming stripped 2 bases from V and 6 bases from J, with 7 bases between. Germline-derived CDR1 and CDR2 are LNHDA and SQIVND (reference sequence). The CDR3 reads CASSIPGNGYTF. The DNA of the CDR3 is TGTGCCAGTAGTATACCAGGGAATGGCTACACCTTC. Looking up the rest from reference TRBV19 and TRBJ1-2 gives the full variable domain: DGGITQSPKYLFRKEGQNVTLSCEQNLNHDAMYWYRQDPGQGLRLIYYSQIVNDFQKGDIAEGYSVSREKKESFPLTVTSAQKNPTAFYLCASSIPGNGYTFGSGTRLTVV.

The chain combines TRBV28 with TRBJ2-2; unclear D gene. Trimming left V 2 bases short and J 0 bases short, with 10 bases between. This CDR3 is 16 amino acids long. Germline assignment: CDR1 MDHEN and CDR2 SYDVKM. The CDR3 is CASSLTAETNTGELFF. CDR3 DNA: TGTGCCAGCAGTTTAACGGCGGAAACGAACACCGGGGAGCTGTTTTTT.

The chain uses TRBV7-8 and TRBJ1-1, with D unclear. This CDR3 is 14 amino acids long. The ends were cut back, 5 bases at V and 1 base at J, with 11 bases in the middle. Germline loops: CDR1 SGHVS, CDR2 FQNEAQ. The CDR3 nucleotides are TGTGCCAGCAGCCCAGACGGAGAGAACACTGAAGCTTTCTTT. Its translation is CASSPDGENTEAFF.

This chain uses TRBV2 with TRBJ2-1; the D gene is possibly TRBD1 (7 bases). The V gene's germline CDR1 is SNHLY and CDR2 FYNNEI. The CDR3 has 16 amino acids. The ends were cut back, 4 bases at V and 1 base at J, with 14 bases in the middle. The CDR3 region is CASSAGGGRSYNEQFF. CDR3 nucleotides: TGTGCCAGCAGTGCAGGAGGGGGCAGGTCCTACAATGAGCAGTTCTTC.

The chain employs TRBV7-9 and TRBJ1-2; the D gene is possibly TRBD1 (5 bases). CDR1 is SEHNR and CDR2 is FQNEAQ in the germline V gene (reference sequence). This CDR3 is 14 amino acids long. V lost 6 bases, J lost 2 bases, and 13 bases lay in between. The CDR3 coding sequence is TGTGCCAGCAGTTTACCGGACAAAAACTATGGCTACACCTTC. It codes for CASSLPDKNYGYTF.

This clone was recorded only once. This sample also contains other DNA sequences that code for the same CDR3. J is TRBJ2-7 and V is TRBV11-2; 7 nucleotides align to TRBD1. Trimming removed 3 bases from V and 0 bases from J; junction bases left unmatched: 5. CDR3 size: 15 residues. CDR1 and CDR2 (germline): SGHAT, FQNNGV. CDR3 DNA sequence: TGTGCCAGCAGCTTTGGGGCAGGGGGCTCCTACGAGCAGTACTTC. Its translation: CASSFGAGGSYEQYF.

The gene calls are TRBV7-9 and TRBJ2-7, with TRBD2 as a possible D gene (6 bases). Per germline, CDR1 SEHNR and CDR2 FQNEAQ (reference sequence). The CDR3 consists of 17 residues. The V end was cut by 4 bases, the J end by 2 bases, with 21 bases between. The CDR3 sequence is CASSSRPGLLGAYEQYF. The CDR3 bases are TGTGCCAGCAGCTCACGGCCGGGACTTCTAGGAGCCTACGAGCAGTACTTC. The variable domain in full, completed from reference TRBV7-9 and TRBJ2-7, reads DTGVSQNPRHKITKRGQNVTFRCDPISEHNRLYWYRQTLGQGPEFLTYFQNEAQLEKSRLLSDRFSAERPKGSFSTLEIQRTEQGDSAMYLCASSSRPGLLGAYEQYFGPGTRLTVT.

The rearrangement uses TRBV28 and TRBJ1-5; D is ambiguous. Trimming cost V 5 bases and J 6 bases, with 17 bases left between them. CDR1 MDHEN and CDR2 SYDVKM come from the germline V gene. This CDR3 is 15 amino acids long. The CDR3 nucleotides are TGTGCCAGCAGTCCCATCGGACCTCGGGGTCAGCCCCAGCATTTT. Its protein is CASSPIGPRGQPQHF.

The chain combines TRBV4-1 with TRBJ2-5; 9 bases fit TRBD2. V lost 0 bases and J lost 3; bases outside the gene matches: 5. Germline lookup yields CDR1 MGHRA and CDR2 YSYEKL. The CDR3 contains 16 residues. CDR3 in DNA: TGCGCCAGCAGCCAAGATTGGAGCGGGGGGAAAGAGACCCAGTACTTC. Its protein product is CASSQDWSGGKETQYF.

The chain recombines TRBV9 with TRBJ2-3, with unresolved D. The V gene's germline CDR1 is SGDLS and CDR2 YYNGEE. The CDR3 spans 15 residues. The germline V and J ends were trimmed by 0 bases and 4 bases, with 12 bases remaining between them. CDR3 residues: CASSVARAFPDTQYF. As DNA, the CDR3 is TGTGCCAGCAGCGTAGCCCGAGCTTTCCCAGATACGCAGTATTTT.

The chain joins TRBV30 to TRBJ1-2, with 7 bases lining up with TRBD1. Unmatched junction bases numbered 6, after V lost 1 base and J lost 1 base. This CDR3 contains 15 residues. Germline assignment: CDR1 GTSNPN and CDR2 SVGIG (reference sequence). The CDR3 coding sequence is TGTGCCTGGAGTGCCCCCCGGACAGGTAACTATGGCTACACCTTC. Its protein is CAWSAPRTGNYGYTF.

This clone was seen a single time. The rearrangement uses TRBV19 and TRBJ1-5; D remains ambiguous. The CDR3 length is 17 residues. Germline assignment: CDR1 LNHDA and CDR2 SQIVND (reference sequence). Trimming removed 9 bases from V and 0 bases from J, with 21 bases in between. CDR3 amino acids: CASSVSPELYSNQPQHF. The CDR3 DNA sequence: TGTGCCAGCTCCGTTTCCCCCGAACTTTATAGCAATCAGCCCCAGCATTTT.

The genes are TRBV19 and TRBJ1-2; D perhaps matches TRBD1 (5 bases). Trimming took off 7 bases at V and 7 bases at J, with 13 bases between the two ends. The CDR3 loop spans 12 amino acids. CDR1 is LNHDA, CDR2 SQIVND, per germline (reference sequence). CDR3 in amino acids: CASKGAASGYTF. The CDR3, as DNA: TGTGCCAGTAAAGGGGCAGCGAGTGGCTACACCTTC.

The chain recombines TRBV28 with TRBJ2-7; a possible D gene is TRBD2 (5 bases). The V gene's germline CDR1 is MDHEN and CDR2 SYDVKM. With 4 bases removed from V and 7 bases from J, the gap between germline ends came to 20 bases. CDR3 length equals 15 residues. CDR3 sequence: CASSSIVAAWREQYF. CDR3 nucleotides: TGTGCCAGCAGTTCCATAGTGGCGGCCTGGAGGGAGCAGTACTTC. The full variable domain, its missing parts supplied by reference TRBV28 and TRBJ2-7, is DVKVTQSSRYLVKRTGEKVFLECVQDMDHENMFWYRQDPGLGLRLIYFSYDVKMKEKGDIPEGYSVSREKKERFSLILESASTNQTSMYLCASSSIVAAWREQYFGPGTRLTVT.

The chain joins TRBV4-1 to TRBJ2-7; a possible D gene is TRBD2 (6 bases). The CDR3 is 14 residues long. With 4 bases removed from V and 4 bases from J, the gap between germline ends came to 14 bases. CDR1 and CDR2 from the germline V gene are MGHRA and YSYEKL. The DNA of the CDR3 is TGCGCCAGCAGCCCGAATCTCGGGAGATACGAGCAGTACTTC. Amino acid sequence: CASSPNLGRYEQYF.

This chain links TRBV5-4 with TRBJ2-1; possible D gene TRBD2, 6 bases. Germline CDR1 is SGHNT and CDR2 is YYREEE (reference sequence). The CDR3 is 16 residues long. V shed 1 base and J shed 6 bases, with 17 bases lying between them. CDR3 DNA sequence: TGTGCCAGCAGCTTGAAGGGACTTGTCGGCACCAATGAGCAGTTCTTC. Residues: CASSLKGLVGTNEQFF.

The chain is built from TRBV7-8 and TRBJ2-7; TRBD1 matches at 7 bases. The CDR3 loop spans 13 amino acids. CDR1 is SGHVS, CDR2 FQNEAQ, per germline. V lost 4 bases and J lost 3; bases outside the gene matches: 3. CDR3: CASSSGQNYEQYF. CDR3 nucleotides: TGTGCCAGCAGCTCGGGACAGAACTACGAGCAGTACTTC. The full variable domain, with the rest looked up from reference TRBV7-8 and TRBJ2-7, is GAGVSQSPRYKVAKRGQDVALRCDPISGHVSLFWYQQALGQGPEFLTYFQNEAQLDKSGLPSDRFFAERPEGSVSTLKIQRTQQEDSAVYLCASSSGQNYEQYFGPGTRLTVT.

This clone was seen a handful of times. The J gene is TRBJ2-3, the V gene TRBV6-6, with a possible D match to TRBD1 (5 bases). There are 14 residues in the CDR3. Deletions cut 0 bases from V and 8 bases from J, with 12 bases between. Germline CDR1 reads MNHNY; CDR2 reads SVGAGI (reference sequence). The CDR3 region has the DNA TGTGCCAGCAGTTACTCTGAAGGGGCCGGTACGCAGTATTTT. Amino acid sequence: CASSYSEGAGTQYF.

In DNA form, the CDR3 reads TGTGCCAGCAGTCGAGACTCCTACGAGCAGTACTTC. This translates into CASSRDSYEQYF. The V and J genes are TRBV27 and TRBJ2-7, with D unclear. The CDR3 spans 12 residues. Trimming removed 5 bases at V and 0 bases at J, with 5 bases between. The V gene's germline CDR1 is MNHEY and CDR2 SMNVEV (reference sequence).

The chain joins TRBV28 to TRBJ2-7; D is undetermined. From germline, CDR1 is MDHEN and CDR2 SYDVKM. V dropped 6 bases and J dropped 3 bases, with 21 bases sitting between them. The CDR3 runs 16 residues. CDR3 amino acids: CASSPPQTVGYYEQYF. Here the CDR3 DNA reads TGTGCCAGCAGCCCCCCCCAGACGGTGGGCTACTACGAGCAGTACTTC. The full variable domain, with the rest looked up from reference TRBV28 and TRBJ2-7, is DVKVTQSSRYLVKRTGEKVFLECVQDMDHENMFWYRQDPGLGLRLIYFSYDVKMKEKGDIPEGYSVSREKKERFSLILESASTNQTSMYLCASSPPQTVGYYEQYFGPGTRLTVT.

The chain employs TRBV7-2 and TRBJ2-1; possibly TRBD1 for D (5 bases). Germline CDR1 and CDR2: SGHTA and FQGNSA. The ends were cut back, 2 bases at V and 6 bases at J, with 14 bases in the middle. The CDR3 is made up of 15 amino acids. The CDR3 DNA reads TGTGCCAGCAGCTTATTAGATCTGGGGCCCAATGAGCAGTTCTTC. Protein product: CASSLLDLGPNEQFF.

The chain combines TRBV9 with TRBJ2-6, with D perhaps TRBD2 (7 bases). Trimming removed 3 bases from V and 3 bases from J, with 16 bases in between. From germline, CDR1 is SGDLS and CDR2 YYNGEE. The CDR3 contains 17 residues. The CDR3 DNA sequence: TGTGCCAGCAGCGCTCCTCTGGGGGGGCGTGGGGCCAACGTCCTGACTTTC. Its translation: CASSAPLGGRGANVLTF.

V and J are TRBV7-9 and TRBJ1-2; 12 bases are a match to TRBD1. The germline gives CDR1 SEHNR, CDR2 FQNEAQ (reference sequence). The CDR3 contains 14 residues. The CDR3 sequence is CALPGTGGNYGYTF. CDR3 nucleotide sequence: TGTGCGCTCCCAGGGACAGGGGGCAACTATGGCTACACCTTC.

CDR3 sequence (DNA): TGTGCCAGCAGGCCCGGACTAGCGGAGGGGGTCTCCTACGAGCAGTACTTC. Translating it yields CASRPGLAEGVSYEQYF. The chain uses TRBV28 and TRBJ2-7; TRBD2 aligns across 10 bases. After removal of 6 bases from V and 0 bases from J, the junction contained 11 bases not matched to a gene. Per the germline V gene, CDR1 is MDHEN and CDR2 is SYDVKM. The CDR3 consists of 17 residues.

Regarding this clone: Other DNA sequences in this sample translate to the same CDR3. This rearrangement joins TRBV27 to TRBJ1-2; D possibly corresponds to TRBD1 (6 bases). Between the trimmed V and J ends, which lost 3 bases and 5 bases, there was a span of 13 bases. This CDR3 comprises 14 residues. Germline CDR1 reads MNHEY; CDR2 reads SMNVEV (reference sequence). This chain's CDR3 is CASSFGGALYGYTF. CDR3 bases: TGTGCCAGCAGTTTTGGGGGGGCTCTTTATGGCTACACCTTC.

V is TRBV14 and J is TRBJ2-7; 9 bases agree with TRBD1. The V segment lost 0 bases and the J segment 5 bases; nucleotides outside the gene matches: 11. Per germline, CDR1 SGHDN and CDR2 FVKESK. The CDR3 has 17 residues. CDR3 sequence (DNA): TGTGCCAGCAGCCAAGAATTATTAGGGACAGGGTACCACGAGCAGTACTTC. Protein product: CASSQELLGTGYHEQYF.

This clone appeared a single time. The chain has TRBV6-5 and TRBJ1-2, with a possible D match to TRBD1 (6 bases). The V end was cut by 2 bases, the J end by 8 bases, with 18 bases between. Germline V gene data show CDR1 as MNHEY and CDR2 as SVGAGI. The CDR3 spans 15 residues. In DNA, the CDR3 is TGTGCCAGCAGTTACGAGCCGGGACACTTCGGAGGCTACACCTTC. This gives the protein CASSYEPGHFGGYTF.

V usage is TRBV6-5 and J usage is TRBJ1-2; 7 bases align to TRBD1. Germline CDR1 is MNHEY and CDR2 is SVGAGI. V shed 6 bases and J 8 bases; nucleotides not matched to a gene: 12. CDR3 length: 14 amino acids. CDR3 DNA: TGTGCCAGCAGCGCCGGGGACAGAGAAATGGGCTACACCTTC. Protein product: CASSAGDREMGYTF.

This chain joins TRBV6-5 and TRBJ1-2; 7 bases map to TRBD1. Germline CDR1 reads MNHEY; CDR2 reads SVGAGI. Unmatched junction bases numbered 11, after V lost 5 bases and J lost 5 bases. The CDR3 loop spans 15 amino acids. The CDR3 DNA is TGTGCCAGCAGTACAAGACAGGGACGGACTTATGGCTACACCTTC. Amino acid sequence: CASSTRQGRTYGYTF.

V and J are TRBV28 and TRBJ1-2; 9 bases are shared with TRBD1. Germline V lookup: CDR1 MDHEN, CDR2 SYDVKM. V lost 8 bases and J lost 2; bases outside the gene matches: 18. The CDR3 loop spans 18 amino acids. The CDR3 DNA follows: TGTGCCAGCGCTTCCAACCTCTATGGACAGGGGTCAAACTATGGCTACACCTTC. It is translated as CASASNLYGQGSNYGYTF.

This chain connects TRBV4-2 to TRBJ1-3; no reliable D call. Germline V CDR1 and CDR2: LGHNA, YNFKEQ. The CDR3 sequence is 17 residues long. With 0 bases removed from V and 0 bases from J, the gap between germline ends came to 12 bases. Here the CDR3 reads CASSQEGVWSSGNTIYF. CDR3 nucleotide sequence: TGTGCCAGCAGCCAAGAAGGCGTCTGGAGCTCTGGAAACACCATATATTTT.

The V and J genes are TRBV9 and TRBJ1-3; D remains unclear. V shed 0 bases and J shed 7 bases, with 17 bases lying between them. CDR3 length equals 16 residues. The germline V gene has CDR1 SGDLS and CDR2 YYNGEE. The CDR3 coding sequence is TGTGCCAGCAGCGTAGCGGCCGTCGGGGTTAGTAACACCATATATTTT. It encodes CASSVAAVGVSNTIYF.